This record concerns one T cell receptor beta chain sequence. Its antigen is still unknown. There are no base qualities to consult, and no much larger clone falls within one base. The entry originates in a study of blood T cell repertoires in COVID-19 (dated by TCRdb to about 2020). About the full investigation: The collaborator samples originated in the United States, Italy and Spain and spanned the acute and convalescent phases of COVID-19. The repertoires were released in a freely available public database intended as a resource for research on the immune response to SARS-CoV-2. Samples were obtained from the ongoing ImmuneRACE study (first 160 participants) and from 1,254 subjects provided by 6 global collaborators. The prospective study material was composed of cDNA or gDNA derived from T cells, B-cell-depleted T cells, or PBMCs. HLA class I and class II types, where available, came from metadata supplied by the sample provider rather than from assay-based typing. Deeply sampled blood TCRbeta repertoires from subjects exposed to, actively infected with, or recovered from COVID-19 were included in the dataset. The sample metadata nearly always contained a de-identified subject ID, COVID-19 status, age in years and sex. Overall study results and their limits: How much clinical and demographic metadata was included differed by source and by participant, and the metadata was provided uncurated.

TCRbeta CDR3 regions were amplified from genomic DNA using the immunoSEQ Assay, a bias-controlled multiplex PCR. The original methods were these. Nucleated cell counts per sample were estimated from amplification of reference gene primers within the assay. To quantify the absolute abundance of each unique TCRbeta CDR3 rearrangement, sequence reads were collapsed and filtered. For each sample, productive Simpson clonality was calculated as the square root of Simpson's diversity index across productive rearrangements. Not all clones reach the TCRdb copy of this immuneACCESS table, which keeps in-frame sequences only. Checked studies attribute under half of the gap to unresolved V genes and leave the rest unexplained. V, J and clone size were drawn from that table, and D and trimming were deduced from the DNA. The table for this sample lists 140,000 to 150,000 clones; approximately 85% of them were counted only once. The biggest ten clones account for 6.5% to 9.5% of the sample.

At one collaborating source in Seattle, patients were enrolled during active infection and were followed longitudinally through the course of disease. Each collaborating institution followed its own protocols to collect whole blood in K2EDTA tubes. For TCRbeta analysis, collaborators shipped samples in one of three forms: frozen whole blood, isolated PBMCs, or DNA extracted from either of those sample types. Based on the germline V gene (reference sequence), the CDR1 and CDR2 sequences are MNHEY and SMNVEV. The CDR3 goes from the cysteine to the phenylalanine over 14 residues. Just the 42-base CDR3 DNA is kept, in frame starting at base 1. V loses 3 bases at its end and J loses 9 bases; junction bases beyond the gene matches: 4.

Sequenced: peripheral blood. This receptor was obtained from a woman aged 55-70 years with COVID-19, enrolled during active disease. The rearranged chain carries TRBV27 and TRBJ2-1, with 11 middle bases fitting TRBD1. This receptor carries the CDR3 CASSFRTGGGEQFF. The base sequence is TGTGCCAGCAGTTTCCGGACAGGGGGCGGTGAGCAGTTCTTC.